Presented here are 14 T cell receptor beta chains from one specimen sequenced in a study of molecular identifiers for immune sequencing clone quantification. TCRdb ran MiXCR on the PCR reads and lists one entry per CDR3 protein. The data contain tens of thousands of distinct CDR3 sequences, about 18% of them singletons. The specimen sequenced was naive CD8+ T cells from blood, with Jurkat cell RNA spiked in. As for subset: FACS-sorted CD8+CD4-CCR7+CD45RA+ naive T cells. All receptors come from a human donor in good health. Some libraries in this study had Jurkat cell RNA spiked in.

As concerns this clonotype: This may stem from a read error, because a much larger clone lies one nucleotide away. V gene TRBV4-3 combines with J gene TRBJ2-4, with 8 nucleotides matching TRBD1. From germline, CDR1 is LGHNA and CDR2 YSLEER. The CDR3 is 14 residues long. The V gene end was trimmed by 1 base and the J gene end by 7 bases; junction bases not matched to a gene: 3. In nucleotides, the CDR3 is TGCGCCAGCAGCCAAGGGACAGGGATGAACATTCAGTACTTC. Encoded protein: CASSQGTGMNIQYF.

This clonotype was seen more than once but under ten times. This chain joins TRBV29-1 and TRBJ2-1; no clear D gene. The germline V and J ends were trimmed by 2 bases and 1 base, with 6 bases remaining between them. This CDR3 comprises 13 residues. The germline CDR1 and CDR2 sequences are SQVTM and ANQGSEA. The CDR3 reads CSVEQWSYNEQFF. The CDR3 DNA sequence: TGCAGCGTTGAACAGTGGTCCTACAATGAGCAGTTCTTC.

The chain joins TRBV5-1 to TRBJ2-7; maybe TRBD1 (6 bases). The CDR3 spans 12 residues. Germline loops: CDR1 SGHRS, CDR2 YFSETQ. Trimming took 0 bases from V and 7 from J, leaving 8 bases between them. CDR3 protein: CASSLGTAEQYF. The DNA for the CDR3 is TGCGCCAGCAGCTTGGGGACAGCGGAGCAGTACTTC.

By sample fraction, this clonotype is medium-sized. The CDR3 region has the DNA TGTGCCAGCAACCCAGAAGACAGCCTCCCCACAGATACGCAGTATTTT. Protein: CASNPEDSLPTDTQYF. V and J are TRBV28 and TRBJ2-3; a weak D match, TRBD1 (5 bases). CDR3 length: 16 amino acids. Germline V CDR1 and CDR2: MDHEN, SYDVKM. V lost 7 bases, J lost 2 bases, and 19 bases lay in between.

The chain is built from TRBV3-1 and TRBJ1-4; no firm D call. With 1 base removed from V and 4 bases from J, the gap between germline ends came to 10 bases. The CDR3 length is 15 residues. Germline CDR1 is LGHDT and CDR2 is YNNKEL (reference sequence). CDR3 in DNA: TGTGCCAGCAGCCAAGTCACGGAGGGTAATGAAAAACTGTTTTTT. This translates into CASSQVTEGNEKLFF.

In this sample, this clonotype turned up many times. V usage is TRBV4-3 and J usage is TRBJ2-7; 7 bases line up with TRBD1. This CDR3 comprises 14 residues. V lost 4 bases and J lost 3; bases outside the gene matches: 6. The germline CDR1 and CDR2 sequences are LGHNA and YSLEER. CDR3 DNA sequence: TGCGCCAGCAGCCCCGGGACAGACCTCTACGAGCAGTACTTC. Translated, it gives CASSPGTDLYEQYF.

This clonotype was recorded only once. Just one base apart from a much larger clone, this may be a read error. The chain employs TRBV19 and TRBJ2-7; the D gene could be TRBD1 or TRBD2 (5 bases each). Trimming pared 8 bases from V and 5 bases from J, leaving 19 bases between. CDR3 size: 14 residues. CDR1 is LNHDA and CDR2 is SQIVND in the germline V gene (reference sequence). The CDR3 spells CASGYGGVSNEQYF. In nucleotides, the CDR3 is TGTGCCAGTGGTTATGGGGGTGTGTCGAACGAGCAGTACTTC.

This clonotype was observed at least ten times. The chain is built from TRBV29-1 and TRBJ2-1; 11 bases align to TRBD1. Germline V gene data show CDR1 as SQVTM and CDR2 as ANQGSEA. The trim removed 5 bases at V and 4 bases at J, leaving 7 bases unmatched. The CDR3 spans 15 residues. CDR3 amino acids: CSVLAGTGGYNEQFF. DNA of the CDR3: TGCAGCGTTCTCGCCGGGACAGGGGGGTACAATGAGCAGTTCTTC.

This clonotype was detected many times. Here the CDR3 reads CATRESGTSSYNEQFF. The DNA of the CDR3 is TGTGCCACCCGCGAAAGCGGGACGAGCTCCTACAATGAGCAGTTCTTC. The chain has TRBV15 and TRBJ2-1; 7 nucleotides agree with TRBD2. The CDR3 sequence is 16 residues long. Germline V gives CDR1 LNHNV, CDR2 YYDKDF (reference sequence). Unmatched junction bases numbered 10, after V lost 8 bases and J lost 0 bases.

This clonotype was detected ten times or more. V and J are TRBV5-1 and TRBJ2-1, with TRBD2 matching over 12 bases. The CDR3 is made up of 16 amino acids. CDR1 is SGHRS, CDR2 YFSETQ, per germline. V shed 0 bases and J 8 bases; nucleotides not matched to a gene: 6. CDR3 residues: CASSLELAGGSYEQFF. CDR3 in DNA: TGCGCCAGCAGCTTGGAACTAGCGGGAGGATCTTATGAGCAGTTCTTC.

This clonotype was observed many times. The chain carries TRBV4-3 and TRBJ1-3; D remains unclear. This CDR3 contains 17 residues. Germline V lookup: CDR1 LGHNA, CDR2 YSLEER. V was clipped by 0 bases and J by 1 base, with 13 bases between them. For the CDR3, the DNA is TGCGCCAGCAGCCAAGATAACGGGTATACGTCTGGAAACACCATATATTTT. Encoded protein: CASSQDNGYTSGNTIYF.

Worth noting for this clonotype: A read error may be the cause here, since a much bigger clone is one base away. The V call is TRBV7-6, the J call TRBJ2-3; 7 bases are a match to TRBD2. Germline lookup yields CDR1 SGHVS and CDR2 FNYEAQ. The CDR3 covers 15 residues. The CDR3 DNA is TGTGCCAGCAGCTTAGTTGGGACTAAGCTTGATAAGCAGTATTTT. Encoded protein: CASSLVGTKLDKQYF. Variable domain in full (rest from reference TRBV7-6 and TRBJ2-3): GAGVSQSPRYKVTKRGQDVALRCDPISGHVSLYWYRQALGQGPEFLTYFNYEAQQDKSGLPNDRFSAERPEGSISTLTIQRTEQRDSAMYRCASSLVGTKLDKQYFGPGTRLTVL.

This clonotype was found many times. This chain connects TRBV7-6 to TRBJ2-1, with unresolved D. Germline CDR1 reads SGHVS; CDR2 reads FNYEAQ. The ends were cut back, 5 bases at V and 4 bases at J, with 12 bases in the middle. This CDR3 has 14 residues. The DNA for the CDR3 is TGTGCCAGCAGCCCCCTCTGGGCTTACAATGAGCAGTTCTTC. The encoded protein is CASSPLWAYNEQFF.

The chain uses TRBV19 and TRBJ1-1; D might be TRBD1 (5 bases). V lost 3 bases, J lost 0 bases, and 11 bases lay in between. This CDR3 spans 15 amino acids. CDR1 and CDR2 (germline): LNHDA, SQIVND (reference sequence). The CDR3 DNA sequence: TGTGCCAGTAGTATTTATACGGGGGTGAACACTGAAGCTTTCTTT. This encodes CASSIYTGVNTEAFF.